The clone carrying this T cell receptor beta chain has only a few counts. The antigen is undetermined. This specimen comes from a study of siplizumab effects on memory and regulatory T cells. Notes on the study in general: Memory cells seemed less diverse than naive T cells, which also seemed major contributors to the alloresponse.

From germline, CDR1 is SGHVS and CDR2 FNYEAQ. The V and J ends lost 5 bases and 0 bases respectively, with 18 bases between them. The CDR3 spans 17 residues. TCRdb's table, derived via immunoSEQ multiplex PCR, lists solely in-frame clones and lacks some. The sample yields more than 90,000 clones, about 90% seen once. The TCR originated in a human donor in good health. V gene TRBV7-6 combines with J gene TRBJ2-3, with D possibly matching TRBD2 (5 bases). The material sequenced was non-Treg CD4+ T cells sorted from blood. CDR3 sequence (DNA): TGTGCCAGCAGCGGTATCAGCGGAAAGTCTAGCACAGATACGCAGTATTTT. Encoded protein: CASSGISGKSSTDTQYF.